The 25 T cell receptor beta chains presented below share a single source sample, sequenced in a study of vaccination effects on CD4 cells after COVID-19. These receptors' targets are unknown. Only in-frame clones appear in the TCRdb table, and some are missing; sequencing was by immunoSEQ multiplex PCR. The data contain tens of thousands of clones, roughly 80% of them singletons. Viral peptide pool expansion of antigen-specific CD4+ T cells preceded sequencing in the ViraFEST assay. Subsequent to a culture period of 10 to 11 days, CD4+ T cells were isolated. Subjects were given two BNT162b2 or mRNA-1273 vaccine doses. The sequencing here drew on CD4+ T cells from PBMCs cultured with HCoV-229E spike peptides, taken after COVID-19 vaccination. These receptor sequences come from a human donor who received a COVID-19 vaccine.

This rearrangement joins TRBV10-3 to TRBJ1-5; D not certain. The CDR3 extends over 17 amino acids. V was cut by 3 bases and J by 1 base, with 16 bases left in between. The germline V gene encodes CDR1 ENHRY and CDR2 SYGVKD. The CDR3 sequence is CAISDRHRDWSNQPQHF. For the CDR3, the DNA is TGTGCCATCAGTGACCGGCATCGAGACTGGAGCAATCAGCCCCAGCATTTT.

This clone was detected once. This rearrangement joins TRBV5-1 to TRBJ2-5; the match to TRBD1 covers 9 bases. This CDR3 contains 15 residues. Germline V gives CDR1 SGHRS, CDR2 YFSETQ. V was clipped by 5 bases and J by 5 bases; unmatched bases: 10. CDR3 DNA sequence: TGCGCCAGCAGTCAACAGGGGGCGACTACGGAGACCCAGTACTTC. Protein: CASSQQGATTETQYF.

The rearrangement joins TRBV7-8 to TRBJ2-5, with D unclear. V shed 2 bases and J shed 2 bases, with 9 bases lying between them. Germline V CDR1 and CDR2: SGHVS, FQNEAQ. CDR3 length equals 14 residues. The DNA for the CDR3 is TGTGCCAGCAGCTTAATGGGGAAACAAGAGACCCAGTACTTC. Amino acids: CASSLMGKQETQYF.

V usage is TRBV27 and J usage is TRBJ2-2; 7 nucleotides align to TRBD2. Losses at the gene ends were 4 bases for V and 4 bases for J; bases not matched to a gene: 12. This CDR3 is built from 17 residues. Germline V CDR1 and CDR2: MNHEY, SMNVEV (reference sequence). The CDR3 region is CASSSWNGRGGTGELFF. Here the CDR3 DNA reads TGTGCCAGCAGTTCCTGGAATGGGAGGGGAGGCACCGGGGAGCTGTTTTTT.

CDR3 sequence: CAINEGVGYTF. CDR3 sequence (DNA): TGTGCCATCAACGAGGGTGTCGGCTACACCTTC. The rearrangement links TRBV10-3 to TRBJ1-2; no clear D gene. The CDR3 length is 11 residues. V lost 7 bases, J lost 8 bases, and 11 bases lay in between. Germline CDR1 and CDR2: ENHRY and SYGVKD.

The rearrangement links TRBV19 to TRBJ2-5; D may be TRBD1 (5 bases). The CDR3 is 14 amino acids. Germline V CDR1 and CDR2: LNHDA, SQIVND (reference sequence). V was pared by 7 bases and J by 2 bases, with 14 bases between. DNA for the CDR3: TGTGCCAGTACCCCGCGACAGAGACAAGAGACCCAGTACTTC. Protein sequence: CASTPRQRQETQYF.

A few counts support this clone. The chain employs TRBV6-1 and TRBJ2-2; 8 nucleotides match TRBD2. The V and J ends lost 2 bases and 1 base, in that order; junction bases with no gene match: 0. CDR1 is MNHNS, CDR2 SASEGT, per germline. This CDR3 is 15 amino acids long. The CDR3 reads CASSELAGNTGELFF. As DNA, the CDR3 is TGTGCCAGCAGTGAACTAGCGGGGAACACCGGGGAGCTGTTTTTT.

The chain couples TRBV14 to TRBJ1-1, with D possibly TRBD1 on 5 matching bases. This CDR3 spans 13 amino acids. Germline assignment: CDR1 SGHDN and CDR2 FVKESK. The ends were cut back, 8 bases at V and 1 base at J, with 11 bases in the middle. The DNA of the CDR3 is TGTGCCAGCCAATGGACATGGAACACTGAAGCTTTCTTT. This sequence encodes CASQWTWNTEAFF. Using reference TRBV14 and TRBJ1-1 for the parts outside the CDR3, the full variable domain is EAGVTQFPSHSVIEKGQTVTLRCDPISGHDNLYWYRRVMGKEIKFLLHFVKESKQDESGMPNNRFLAERTGGTYSTLKVQPAELEDSGVYFCASQWTWNTEAFFGQGTRLTVV.

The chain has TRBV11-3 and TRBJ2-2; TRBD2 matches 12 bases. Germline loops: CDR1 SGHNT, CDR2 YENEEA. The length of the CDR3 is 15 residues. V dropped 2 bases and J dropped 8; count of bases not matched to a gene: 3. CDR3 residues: CASSLSGLAGGELFF. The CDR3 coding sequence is TGTGCCAGCAGCTTATCAGGACTAGCGGGAGGGGAGCTGTTTTTT.

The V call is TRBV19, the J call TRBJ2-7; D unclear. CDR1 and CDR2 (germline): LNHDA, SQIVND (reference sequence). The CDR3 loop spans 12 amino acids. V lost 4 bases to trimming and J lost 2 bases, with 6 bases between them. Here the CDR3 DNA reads TGTGCCAGTAGTACCAGCGCCTACGAGCAGTACTTC. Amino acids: CASSTSAYEQYF.

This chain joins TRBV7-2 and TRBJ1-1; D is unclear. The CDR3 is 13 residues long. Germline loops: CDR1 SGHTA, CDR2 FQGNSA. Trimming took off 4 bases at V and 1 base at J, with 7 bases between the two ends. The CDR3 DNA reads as TGTGCCAGCAGCTCATGGAGGAACACTGAAGCTTTCTTT. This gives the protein CASSSWRNTEAFF.

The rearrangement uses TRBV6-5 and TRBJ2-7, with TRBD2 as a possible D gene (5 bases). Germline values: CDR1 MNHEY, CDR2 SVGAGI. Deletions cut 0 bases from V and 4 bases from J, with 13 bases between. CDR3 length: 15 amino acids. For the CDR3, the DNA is TGTGCCAGCAGTTACTCGGGAGTAGGTGGGTACGAGCAGTACTTC. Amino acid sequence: CASSYSGVGGYEQYF.

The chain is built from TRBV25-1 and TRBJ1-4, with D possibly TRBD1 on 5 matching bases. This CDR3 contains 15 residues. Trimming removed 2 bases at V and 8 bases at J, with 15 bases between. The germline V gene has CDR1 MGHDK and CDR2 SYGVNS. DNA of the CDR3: TGTGCCAGCAGTGAACAAAAGGGGTTGGGGGAAAAACTGTTTTTT. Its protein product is CASSEQKGLGEKLFF.

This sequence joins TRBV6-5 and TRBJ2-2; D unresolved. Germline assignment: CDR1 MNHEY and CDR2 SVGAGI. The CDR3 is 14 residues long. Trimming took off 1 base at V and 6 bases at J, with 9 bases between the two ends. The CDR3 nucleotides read TGTGCCAGCAGTTACTTTAGCCGAGCCGGGGAGCTGTTTTTT. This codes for CASSYFSRAGELFF.

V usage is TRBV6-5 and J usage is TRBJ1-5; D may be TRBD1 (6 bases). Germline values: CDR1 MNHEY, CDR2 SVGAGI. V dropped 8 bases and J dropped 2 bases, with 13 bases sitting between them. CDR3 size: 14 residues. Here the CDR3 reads CASGSGDGNQPQHF. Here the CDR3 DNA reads TGTGCCAGCGGGTCAGGGGACGGCAATCAGCCCCAGCATTTT.

The CDR3 coding sequence is TGCGCCAGCAGCCCCTCCGGAAGGGGGAAGAGCTCTGGAAACACCATATATTTT. Its translation: CASSPSGRGKSSGNTIYF. This chain joins TRBV4-1 and TRBJ1-3; a possible D gene is TRBD1 (6 bases). The CDR3 extends over 18 amino acids. Germline V gives CDR1 MGHRA, CDR2 YSYEKL. Trimming took off 4 bases at V and 0 bases at J, with 19 bases between the two ends.

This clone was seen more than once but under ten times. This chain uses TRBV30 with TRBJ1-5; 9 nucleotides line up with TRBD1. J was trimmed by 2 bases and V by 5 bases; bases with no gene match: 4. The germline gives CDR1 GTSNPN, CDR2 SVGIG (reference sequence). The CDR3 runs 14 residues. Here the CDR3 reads CAWFRTGGNQPQHF. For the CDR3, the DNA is TGTGCCTGGTTCCGGACAGGGGGCAATCAGCCCCAGCATTTT.

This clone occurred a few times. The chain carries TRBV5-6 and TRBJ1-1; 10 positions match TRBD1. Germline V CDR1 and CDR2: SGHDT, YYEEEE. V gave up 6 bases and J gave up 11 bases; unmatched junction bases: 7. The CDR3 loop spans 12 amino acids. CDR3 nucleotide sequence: TGTGCCAGCATCATCGGGACAGGGGCTGCTTTCTTT. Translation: CASIIGTGAAFF.

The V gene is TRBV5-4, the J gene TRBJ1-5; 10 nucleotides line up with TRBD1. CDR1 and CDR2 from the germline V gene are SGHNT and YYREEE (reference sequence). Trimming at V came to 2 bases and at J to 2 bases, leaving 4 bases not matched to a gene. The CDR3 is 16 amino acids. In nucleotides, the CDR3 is TGTGCCAGCAGCTTCCGGGACAGGGGAGGCAATCAGCCCCAGCATTTT. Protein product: CASSFRDRGGNQPQHF.

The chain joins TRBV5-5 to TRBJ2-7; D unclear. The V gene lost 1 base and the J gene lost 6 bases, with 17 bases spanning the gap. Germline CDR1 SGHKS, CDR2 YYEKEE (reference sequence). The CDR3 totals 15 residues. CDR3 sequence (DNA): TGTGCCAGCAGCTTGATTTCAGAAACGTCTTCCGAGCAGTACTTC. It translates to CASSLISETSSEQYF.

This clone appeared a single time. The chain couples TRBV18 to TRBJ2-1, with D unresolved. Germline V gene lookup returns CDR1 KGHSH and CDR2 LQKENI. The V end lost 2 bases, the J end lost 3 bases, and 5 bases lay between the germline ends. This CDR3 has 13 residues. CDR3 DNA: TGTGCCAGCTCACCAGGGATCTACAATGAGCAGTTCTTC. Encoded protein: CASSPGIYNEQFF.

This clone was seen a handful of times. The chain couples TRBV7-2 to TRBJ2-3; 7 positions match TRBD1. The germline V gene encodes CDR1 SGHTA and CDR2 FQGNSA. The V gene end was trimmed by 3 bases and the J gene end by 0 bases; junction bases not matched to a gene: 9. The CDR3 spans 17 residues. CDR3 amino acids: CASSLAGQDSSTDTQYF. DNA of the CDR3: TGTGCCAGCAGCTTGGCAGGACAGGACTCTAGCACAGATACGCAGTATTTT. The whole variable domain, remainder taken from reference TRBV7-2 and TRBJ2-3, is GAGVSQSPSNKVTEKGKDVELRCDPISGHTALYWYRQSLGQGLEFLIYFQGNSAPDKSGLPSDRFSAERTGGSVSTLTIQRTQQEDSAVYLCASSLAGQDSSTDTQYFGPGTRLTVL.

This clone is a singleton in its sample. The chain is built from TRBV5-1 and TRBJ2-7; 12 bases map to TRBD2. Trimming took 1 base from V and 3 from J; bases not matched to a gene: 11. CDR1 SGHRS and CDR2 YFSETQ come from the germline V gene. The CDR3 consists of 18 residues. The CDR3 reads CASSLRTSGTTTLYEQYF. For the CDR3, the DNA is TGCGCCAGCAGCTTGAGGACTAGCGGGACCACTACTCTCTACGAGCAGTACTTC.

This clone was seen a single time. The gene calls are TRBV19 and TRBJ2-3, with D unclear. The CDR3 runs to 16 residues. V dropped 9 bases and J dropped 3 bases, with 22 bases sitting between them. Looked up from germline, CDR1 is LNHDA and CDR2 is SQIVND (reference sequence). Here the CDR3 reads CASTVMSSYGTDTQYF. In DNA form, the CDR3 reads TGTGCCAGCACCGTTATGAGTTCTTATGGGACAGATACGCAGTATTTT. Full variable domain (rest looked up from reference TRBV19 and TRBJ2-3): DGGITQSPKYLFRKEGQNVTLSCEQNLNHDAMYWYRQDPGQGLRLIYYSQIVNDFQKGDIAEGYSVSREKKESFPLTVTSAQKNPTAFYLCASTVMSSYGTDTQYFGPGTRLTVL.

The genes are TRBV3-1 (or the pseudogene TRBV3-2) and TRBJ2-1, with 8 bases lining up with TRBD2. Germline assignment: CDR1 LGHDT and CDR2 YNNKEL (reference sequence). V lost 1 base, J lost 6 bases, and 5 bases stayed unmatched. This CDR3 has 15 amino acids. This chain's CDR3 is CASSQVLAASNEQFF. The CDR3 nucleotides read TGTGCCAGCAGCCAAGTACTAGCGGCCTCCAATGAGCAGTTCTTC.